The 30 T cell receptor beta chains in this list originate from one sample, sequenced in a study of blood T cell repertoires in COVID-19. Some clones are missing from TCRdb's copy, which holds only in-frame ones; the method was immunoSEQ multiplex PCR. The sample consists of nearly 250,000 clones, roughly 79% of them appearing once. The specimen sequenced was peripheral blood. The receptors were sampled from a woman of 80 years or more with acute or convalescent COVID-19.

This rearrangement joins TRBV6-2 or TRBV6-3 to TRBJ2-7, with TRBD1 matching over 10 bases. From germline, CDR1 is MNHEY and CDR2 SVGEGT. Germline trimming cut 2 bases from V and 4 bases from J; bases unmatched to any gene: 2. This CDR3 is built from 14 residues. Written as DNA, the CDR3 is TGTGCCAGCAGTTACCGGGACAGGGGTTACGAGCAGTACTTC. Its protein is CASSYRDRGYEQYF.

This sequence joins TRBV5-5 and TRBJ1-5, with 11 bases identical to TRBD1. This CDR3 region has 17 residues. CDR1 and CDR2 (germline): SGHKS, YYEKEE (reference sequence). V shed 4 bases and J 2 bases; nucleotides not matched to a gene: 8. The CDR3 DNA follows: TGTGCCAGCAGCAAAGGGACAGGGGGTATTGGCAATCAGCCCCAGCATTTT. It encodes CASSKGTGGIGNQPQHF.

The chain employs TRBV6-6 and TRBJ1-1, with D unclear. With 0 bases removed from V and 4 bases from J, the gap between germline ends came to 12 bases. Per the germline V gene, CDR1 is MNHNY and CDR2 is SVGAGI (reference sequence). The CDR3 runs to 15 residues. CDR3 protein: CASSYSKGSGTEAFF. DNA for the CDR3: TGTGCCAGCAGTTACTCGAAGGGAAGCGGCACTGAAGCTTTCTTT.

Written as DNA, the CDR3 is TGTGCCACCATCAACGGGGGAAGAAGCAATCAGCCCCAGCATTTT. Amino acids: CATINGGRSNQPQHF. This chain links TRBV28 with TRBJ1-5; maybe TRBD1 (5 bases). Germline assignment: CDR1 MDHEN and CDR2 SYDVKM. This CDR3 comprises 15 residues. The V end was cut by 10 bases, the J end by 1 base, with 17 bases between.

With respect to this clone: The junction and the germline gene differ at one end; a read error may be behind it. This chain joins TRBV27 and TRBJ2-2, with D maybe TRBD2 (8 bases). The CDR3 contains 15 residues. The germline V gene has CDR1 MNHEY and CDR2 SMNVEV (reference sequence). CDR3 nucleotide sequence: TGTGACAGCGGGGGACAGAGCGCGAACACCGGGGAGCTGTTTTTT. Encoded protein: CDSGGQSANTGELFF.

This rearrangement joins TRBV6-2 or TRBV6-3 to TRBJ2-5; 10 positions match TRBD2. The CDR3 runs to 15 residues. Trimming took 6 bases from V and 2 from J; bases not matched to a gene: 6. Germline CDR1 is MNHEY and CDR2 is SVGEGT. CDR3 bases: TGTGCCAGCAGCCTAGCGGGGGTGCTACAAGAGACCCAGTACTTC. This translates into CASSLAGVLQETQYF.

The rearrangement links TRBV7-9 to TRBJ2-7; 8 nucleotides line up with TRBD1. Germline V gives CDR1 SEHNR, CDR2 FQNEAQ (reference sequence). Trimming removed 3 bases from V and 12 bases from J; junction bases left unmatched: 10. The CDR3 covers 13 residues. For the CDR3, the DNA is TGTGCCAGCAGCTTGGCCGGACAGGGCAAGGGGTACTTC. This encodes CASSLAGQGKGYF.

The genes are TRBV11-2 and TRBJ2-1; no clear D. Germline V CDR1 and CDR2: SGHAT, FQNNGV. V lost 5 bases and J lost 5, with 16 bases in between. CDR3 length: 15 amino acids. The CDR3 DNA reads TGTGCCAGCAGCCAGAATCGAATATCCAACAATGAGCAGTTCTTC. It yields the protein CASSQNRISNNEQFF.

This clone was recorded a few times. The chain carries TRBV7-9 and TRBJ1-2; 8 positions agree with TRBD1. V lost 5 bases to trimming and J lost 7 bases; unmatched junction nucleotides: 3. Germline CDR1 reads SEHNR; CDR2 reads FQNEAQ (reference sequence). The CDR3 consists of 12 residues. CDR3 region: CASSRTGSGYTF. In DNA, the CDR3 is TGTGCCAGCAGCCGGACAGGGAGTGGCTACACCTTC.

This rearrangement joins TRBV28 to TRBJ1-2; D is uncertain. V was shortened by 6 bases and J by 0 bases, with 20 bases between the two germline ends. The CDR3 runs to 17 residues. Germline V gene sequence: CDR1 MDHEN, CDR2 SYDVKM. The CDR3, as DNA: TGTGCCAGCAGGGCCGAAAGTGGGGAGCCTTCTAACTATGGCTACACCTTC. It codes for CASRAESGEPSNYGYTF.

The V call is TRBV4-3, the J call TRBJ1-1; 9 bases fit TRBD1. The CDR3 covers 16 residues. The germline CDR1 and CDR2 sequences are LGHNA and YSLEER. J gave up 3 bases and V 0 bases, and 5 bases lay outside the gene matches. The DNA of the CDR3 is TGCGCCAGCAGCCAAGAGCCACAGGGGGCATACACTGAAGCTTTCTTT. Its protein is CASSQEPQGAYTEAFF.

This clone was seen only a few times. The V gene is TRBV5-8, the J gene TRBJ2-2, with D perhaps matching TRBD2 (6 bases). The CDR3 consists of 14 residues. Germline values: CDR1 SGHTS, CDR2 YDEGEE. The V end lost 6 bases, the J end lost 0 bases, and 9 bases lay between the germline ends. CDR3 sequence (DNA): TGTGCCAGCACCGGGACTCCGAACACCGGGGAGCTGTTTTTT. Protein product: CASTGTPNTGELFF.

The chain is built from TRBV7-9 and TRBJ2-3; the D gene is possibly TRBD2 (5 bases). Germline CDR1 reads SEHNR; CDR2 reads FQNEAQ (reference sequence). Trimming removed 1 base from V and 2 bases from J, with 13 bases in between. CDR3 length equals 16 residues. Here the CDR3 DNA reads TGTGCCAGCAGCTTAGTTGGCGGGTACTCCACAGATACGCAGTATTTT. Protein product: CASSLVGGYSTDTQYF.

The rearrangement links TRBV28 to TRBJ1-3; the D gene is possibly TRBD1 (6 bases). The germline V gene encodes CDR1 MDHEN and CDR2 SYDVKM. The ends were cut back, 6 bases at V and 0 bases at J, with 18 bases in the middle. CDR3 length: 17 amino acids. CDR3 in amino acids: CASRNLQGSISGNTIYF. CDR3 coding DNA: TGTGCCAGCAGAAATTTACAGGGCTCGATCTCTGGAAACACCATATATTTT.

This clone was picked up a small number of times. The V and J genes are TRBV2 and TRBJ1-1; the match to TRBD1 covers 8 bases. The ends lost 7 bases at V and 0 bases at J; junction bases unmatched: 7. CDR1 is SNHLY, CDR2 FYNNEI, per germline. The CDR3 covers 15 residues. CDR3 DNA: TGTGCCAGCAATCAGGACAGGGTCATGAACACTGAAGCTTTCTTT. This gives the protein CASNQDRVMNTEAFF.

This clone appeared a single time. At one end, the junction sequence differs from germline, possibly due to a read error. The CDR3 DNA reads as TGTGCCAGCAGTTACCGCAGGGACTCCCCCTATTCGCCCCTCCACTTT. Protein: CASSYRRDSPYSPLHF. The chain employs TRBV6-5 and TRBJ1-6; possible D gene TRBD1, 5 bases. The germline V gene encodes CDR1 MNHEY and CDR2 SVGAGI. The CDR3 has 16 amino acids.

The rearrangement links TRBV28 to TRBJ1-2; TRBD1 matches at 7 bases. This CDR3 is 14 amino acids long. The ends lost 7 bases at V and 4 bases at J; junction bases unmatched: 9. Germline CDR1 and CDR2: MDHEN and SYDVKM. The CDR3 here is CASKNGGTAYGYTF. The CDR3 DNA sequence: TGTGCCAGCAAAAATGGCGGGACAGCCTATGGCTACACCTTC.

The chain combines TRBV9 with TRBJ1-6; 9 nucleotides match TRBD1. Germline V gene lookup returns CDR1 SGDLS and CDR2 YYNGEE. The CDR3 is 15 amino acids. Trimming removed 2 bases from V and 7 bases from J; junction bases left unmatched: 4. CDR3 sequence: CASSVGQGQNSPLHF. CDR3 nucleotides: TGTGCCAGCAGCGTTGGACAGGGGCAGAATTCACCCCTCCACTTT.

V is TRBV7-2 and J is TRBJ1-4, with D unclear. Germline CDR1 is SGHTA and CDR2 is FQGNSA. The CDR3 covers 12 residues. V lost 2 bases and J 7 bases, leaving 5 bases between the germline ends. CDR3 protein: CASSLTSEKLFF. As DNA, the CDR3 is TGTGCCAGCAGCTTAACGAGTGAAAAACTGTTTTTT.

The rearrangement joins TRBV9 to TRBJ2-1; 12 nucleotides match TRBD2. From germline, CDR1 is SGDLS and CDR2 YYNGEE. V lost 4 bases, J lost 3 bases, and 8 bases stayed unmatched. The CDR3 has 17 amino acids. The CDR3 DNA reads TGTGCCAGCAGCCGTCTAGCGGGAGGGCGGGTCTACAATGAGCAGTTCTTC. Its translation is CASSRLAGGRVYNEQFF.

The rearrangement uses TRBV7-9 and TRBJ1-2; a possible D gene is TRBD1 (5 bases). CDR3 size: 12 residues. The germline gives CDR1 SEHNR, CDR2 FQNEAQ (reference sequence). V lost 4 bases and J 13 bases, leaving 16 bases between the germline ends. The CDR3 coding sequence is TGTGCCAGCAGCTCGCCAGGGCCCGTTCCCACCTTC. Protein product: CASSSPGPVPTF.

The rearrangement uses TRBV5-1 and TRBJ2-1; 9 nucleotides match TRBD2. There are 19 residues in the CDR3. J gave up 1 base and V 3 bases, and 14 bases lay outside the gene matches. Germline CDR1 is SGHRS and CDR2 is YFSETQ. CDR3 sequence reads: CASSSEVPGLAESYNEQFF. The DNA of the CDR3 is TGCGCCAGCAGCTCGGAAGTCCCGGGACTAGCAGAATCCTACAATGAGCAGTTCTTC.

The rearrangement links TRBV7-2 to TRBJ1-2, with TRBD1 identical over 7 bases. Losses at the gene ends were 8 bases for V and 6 bases for J; bases not matched to a gene: 12. The CDR3 spans 14 residues. Germline values: CDR1 SGHTA, CDR2 FQGNSA. The CDR3 DNA is TGTGCCAGCGCGGGACAGACCGCCGTGGATGGCTACACCTTC. Translated, it gives CASAGQTAVDGYTF.

The genes are TRBV5-1 and TRBJ1-1; 7 bases agree with TRBD1. Germline V gene sequence: CDR1 SGHRS, CDR2 YFSETQ. The CDR3 contains 12 residues. With V trimmed by 4 bases and J by 13 bases, 10 bases remained unmatched. CDR3: CASSLDREKLFF. The CDR3 DNA reads TGCGCCAGCAGCCTAGACAGGGAGAAGCTTTTCTTT.

The chain carries TRBV7-6 and TRBJ2-7; D is unclear. The CDR3 sequence is 14 residues long. Germline CDR1 reads SGHVS; CDR2 reads FNYEAQ. V was pared by 4 bases and J by 2 bases, with 12 bases between. The CDR3 loop is CASSSAPDAYEQYF. The CDR3 bases are TGTGCCAGCAGCTCCGCCCCAGATGCCTACGAGCAGTACTTC.

V usage is TRBV3-1 (or the pseudogene TRBV3-2) and J usage is TRBJ1-5, with TRBD1 identical over 8 bases. Germline trimming cut 3 bases from V and 9 bases from J; bases unmatched to any gene: 7. The germline V gene encodes CDR1 LGHDT and CDR2 YNNKEL (reference sequence). The CDR3 totals 14 residues. CDR3 DNA sequence: TGTGCCAGCAGCCATAATACAGGGGGGGGGCCCCAGCATTTT. It specifies CASSHNTGGGPQHF.

The chain recombines TRBV7-9 with TRBJ2-1; the D is unclear. The V end was cut by 3 bases, the J end by 4 bases, with 13 bases between. Germline-derived CDR1 and CDR2 are SEHNR and FQNEAQ (reference sequence). The CDR3 contains 15 residues. The CDR3 DNA reads TGTGCCAGCAGCTTCTCGGCTAGTCTTTACAATGAGCAGTTCTTC. The encoded protein is CASSFSASLYNEQFF.

This sequence joins TRBV6-2 or TRBV6-3 and TRBJ1-5; D is perhaps TRBD1 (5 bases). The CDR3 runs 17 residues. V was clipped by 6 bases and J by 3 bases, with 21 bases between them. CDR1 and CDR2 from the germline V gene are MNHEY and SVGEGT. For the CDR3, the DNA is TGTGCCAGCAGCCGGGGGTCCGGGGGGTTCCTCAATCAGCCCCAGCATTTT. This gives the protein CASSRGSGGFLNQPQHF.

The V gene is TRBV4-2, the J gene TRBJ2-2, with 7 bases aligning to TRBD2. This CDR3 has 15 amino acids. V was pared by 6 bases and J by 0 bases, with 4 bases of the junction left unmatched. Germline lookup yields CDR1 LGHNA and CDR2 YNFKEQ. CDR3 region: CASSGRGSNTGELFF. Here the CDR3 DNA reads TGTGCCAGCAGTGGGCGGGGGTCGAACACCGGGGAGCTGTTTTTT.

The chain recombines TRBV28 with TRBJ1-4; 8 bases map to TRBD1. Germline V lookup: CDR1 MDHEN, CDR2 SYDVKM. V was pared by 4 bases and J by 0 bases, with 7 bases of the junction left unmatched. The CDR3 sequence is 17 residues long. CDR3 DNA: TGTGCCAGCAGTTCCCCGGGACAGGTCGCAACTAATGAAAAACTGTTTTTT. This sequence encodes CASSSPGQVATNEKLFF.